This is a list of T cell receptor beta chains from one sample in a study of beta chain features in type 1 diabetes. Using immunoSEQ multiplex PCR, the repertoire was profiled, and TCRdb retains in-frame clones only, with some absent. The top ten clones hold roughly 0.015% of a sample with about 300,000 clones, about 14% of them seen once. Sample: naive CD4+ T cells from blood. The receptor source for this set is a woman between 18 and 29 years old with type 1 diabetes. The CDR3 runs from the conserved cysteine through the conserved F or W. D genes are given only for firm matches. Clone size is stated in some rows and not others, as once, few, many or a class when expanded.

NA,TRBV7-9,TRBJ1-5,NA,16,CASSLARGGGNQPQHF,TGTGCCAGCAGCTTAGCGCGAGGAGGGGGCAATCAGCCCCAGCATTTT
few,TRBV18,TRBJ2-2,TRBD1,15,CASSLGTADTGELFF,TGTGCCAGCTCACTCGGGACAGCGGACACCGGGGAGCTGTTTTTT
NA,TRBV30,TRBJ2-1,TRBD2,14,CAWSSSGRGNEQFF,TGTGCCTGGAGTTCTAGCGGGCGTGGCAATGAGCAGTTCTTC
NA,TRBV18,TRBJ2-7,TRBD1,14,CASSRTGNDYEQYF,TGTGCCAGCTCACGGACAGGGAATGACTACGAGCAGTACTTC
few,TRBV18,TRBJ1-2,TRBD1,14,CASSPTTGGYGYTF,TGTGCCAGCTCACCAACGACAGGGGGATATGGCTACACCTTC
few,TRBV4-1,TRBJ2-3,TRBD2,17,CASSRTGTSGSTDTQYF,TGCGCCAGCAGCCGGACCGGGACTAGCGGTAGCACAGATACGCAGTATTTT
NA,TRBV5-1,TRBJ2-5,TRBD1,14,CASSFRDREETQYF,TGCGCCAGCAGCTTCCGAGACAGGGAAGAGACCCAGTACTTC
few,TRBV4-1,TRBJ2-5,NA,16,CASSQVLGGGQETQYF,TGCGCCAGCAGCCAAGTGTTGGGAGGAGGGCAAGAGACCCAGTACTTC
NA,TRBV7-2,TRBJ1-4,TRBD1,14,CASRKTGVDEKLFF,TGTGCCAGCCGAAAGACAGGGGTAGATGAAAAACTGTTTTTT
NA,TRBV7-9,TRBJ2-5,NA,18,CASSPSFGKRVEMGTQYF,TGTGCCAGCAGCCCCTCCTTTGGGAAGCGGGTGGAGATGGGGACCCAGTACTTC
few,TRBV7-2,TRBJ1-2,NA,17,CASSLVFGLQADYGYTF,TGTGCCAGCAGCTTAGTCTTTGGCTTACAGGCGGACTATGGCTACACCTTC
NA,TRBV19,TRBJ2-7,NA,14,CASTPQGLPHEQYF,TGTGCCAGTACCCCACAGGGTTTGCCCCACGAGCAGTACTTC
once,TRBV2,TRBJ2-7,TRBD2,13,CASRETSGHEQYF,TGTGCCAGCAGAGAGACTAGCGGTCACGAGCAGTACTTC
NA,TRBV13,TRBJ1-2,TRBD1,15,CASSLGPGQGGGYTF,TGTGCCAGCAGCTTAGGCCCCGGACAGGGTGGTGGCTACACCTTC
few,TRBV28,TRBJ1-2,TRBD1,15,CASSISGQGIYGYTF,TGTGCCAGCAGTATATCGGGACAGGGAATCTATGGCTACACCTTC
few,TRBV7-2,TRBJ2-7,TRBD2,15,CASSLEVLAGREQYF,TGTGCCAGCAGCTTAGAGGTACTAGCGGGTCGCGAGCAGTACTTC
NA,TRBV7-3,TRBJ1-1,NA,15,CASSFVAQPNTEAFF,TGTGCCAGCAGCTTTGTCGCACAGCCAAACACTGAAGCTTTCTTT
few,TRBV19,TRBJ1-5,NA,14,CASSPLNSNQPQHF,TGTGCCAGTAGCCCCTTAAATAGCAATCAGCCCCAGCATTTT
few,TRBV5-1,TRBJ1-1,TRBD1,16,CASSLGQGDMNTEAFF,TGCGCCAGCAGCTTGGGACAGGGTGACATGAACACTGAAGCTTTCTTT
NA,TRBV18,TRBJ1-1,TRBD1,12,CASSPDRDQAFF,TGTGCCAGCTCACCCGACAGGGATCAAGCTTTCTTT
NA,TRBV19,TRBJ2-1,TRBD2,15,CASSIGSSGNNEQFF,TGTGCCAGTAGTATCGGGTCTAGCGGTAACAATGAGCAGTTCTTC
few,TRBV28,TRBJ2-4,NA,12,CASSRQQGLQYF,TGTGCCAGCAGTCGCCAACAGGGACTTCAGTACTTC
few,TRBV7-9,TRBJ2-5,TRBD1,15,CASSLGQGYQETQYF,TGTGCCAGCAGCTTAGGACAGGGGTACCAAGAGACCCAGTACTTC
NA,TRBV25-1,TRBJ2-7,NA,14,CASSEMGGSYEQYF,TGTGCCAGCAGTGAAATGGGGGGTAGCTACGAGCAGTACTTC
NA,TRBV30,TRBJ1-4,NA,17,CAWSVGPGRGLGEKLFF,TGTGCCTGGAGTGTCGGTCCGGGGAGAGGATTGGGAGAAAAACTGTTTTTT
few,TRBV6-6,TRBJ1-2,TRBD1,15,CASSSPGQGKGGYTF,TGTGCCAGCAGTTCCCCGGGACAGGGGAAGGGTGGCTACACCTTC
NA,TRBV28,TRBJ1-2,TRBD1,16,CASSYLAGGQGGGYTF,TGTGCCAGCAGCTATCTAGCCGGGGGACAGGGAGGTGGCTACACCTTC
NA,TRBV30,TRBJ2-2,TRBD2,16,CAWSTSGTSGAGELFF,TGTGCCTGGAGTACTTCCGGGACTAGCGGGGCCGGGGAGCTGTTTTTT
few,TRBV27,TRBJ2-5,TRBD1,14,CASSLDRGRETQYF,TGTGCCAGCAGTTTGGACAGGGGGCGAGAGACCCAGTACTTC
NA,TRBV28,TRBJ1-1,NA,11,CASGGRWNTFF,TGTGCCAGCGGGGGCCGGTGGAATACTTTCTTT
few,TRBV7-3,TRBJ2-7,TRBD2,14,CASSLLAGDGEQYF,TGTGCCAGCAGTCTCCTAGCGGGAGACGGCGAGCAGTACTTC
few,TRBV5-4,TRBJ1-1,TRBD1,15,CASSSGGTVNTEAFF,TGTGCCAGCAGCTCTGGGGGGACAGTCAACACTGAAGCTTTCTTT
NA,TRBV7-9,TRBJ2-1,TRBD1,14,CASRKSDRPGEQFF,TGTGCCAGCAGGAAATCGGACAGGCCGGGGGAGCAGTTCTTC
few,TRBV4-3,TRBJ2-2,TRBD2,18,CASSQFPSGRKNTGELFF,TGCGCCAGCAGCCAATTCCCTAGCGGGAGGAAAAACACCGGGGAGCTGTTTTTT
few,TRBV28,TRBJ2-6,NA,15,CASSLAVIGANVLTF,TGTGCCAGCAGTTTAGCGGTCATCGGGGCCAACGTCCTGACTTTC
NA,TRBV6-1,TRBJ1-2,NA,14,CASSEGLPPRGYTF,TGTGCCAGCAGTGAAGGGTTGCCTCCTAGGGGCTACACCTTC
NA,TRBV10-2,TRBJ1-4,NA,14,CASSDRAGGEKLFF,TGCGCCAGCAGTGACAGGGCCGGAGGGGAAAAACTGTTTTTT
NA,TRBV28,TRBJ2-1,NA,14,CASSFPQFSNEQFF,TGTGCCAGCAGTTTCCCACAGTTCAGCAATGAGCAGTTCTTC
NA,TRBV19,TRBJ2-1,TRBD2,17,CASTGTSVGRTYNEQFF,TGTGCCAGTACAGGGACTAGTGTAGGGAGGACCTACAATGAGCAGTTCTTC
NA,TRBV25-1,TRBJ2-5,NA,14,CASSVRTGQETQYF,TGTGCCAGCAGTGTGCGGACGGGACAAGAGACCCAGTACTTC
NA,TRBV4-3,TRBJ1-2,NA,15,CASSQSEGNWYGYTF,TGCGCCAGCAGCCAATCGGAGGGGAATTGGTATGGCTACACCTTC
few,TRBV28,TRBJ2-5,NA,11,CASRGQRTQYF,TGTGCCAGCAGAGGACAGCGGACCCAGTACTTC
few,TRBV2,TRBJ2-1,NA,15,CASTPGGAGGGEQFF,TGTGCCAGCACCCCTGGGGGGGCCGGCGGGGGTGAGCAGTTCTTC
NA,TRBV10-3,TRBJ2-5,TRBD2,12,CAIGLDQETQYF,TGTGCCATCGGACTAGACCAAGAGACCCAGTACTTC
few,TRBV5-1,TRBJ2-1,NA,16,CASSLEGGLHLDEQFF,TGCGCCAGCAGCTTGGAGGGGGGGCTCCACCTCGATGAGCAGTTCTTC